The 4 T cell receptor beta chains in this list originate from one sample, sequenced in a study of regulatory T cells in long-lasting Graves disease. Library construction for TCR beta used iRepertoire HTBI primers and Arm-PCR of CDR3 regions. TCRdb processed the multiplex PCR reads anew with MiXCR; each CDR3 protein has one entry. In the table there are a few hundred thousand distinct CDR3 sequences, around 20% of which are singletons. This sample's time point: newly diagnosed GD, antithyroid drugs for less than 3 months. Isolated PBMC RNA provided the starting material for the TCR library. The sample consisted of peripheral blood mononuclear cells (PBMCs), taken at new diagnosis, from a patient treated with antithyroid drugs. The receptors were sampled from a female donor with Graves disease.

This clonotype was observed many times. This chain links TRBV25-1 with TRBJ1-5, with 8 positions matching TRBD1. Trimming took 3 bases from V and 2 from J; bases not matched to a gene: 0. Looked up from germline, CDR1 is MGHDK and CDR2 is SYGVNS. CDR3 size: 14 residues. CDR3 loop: CASSETGGNQPQHF. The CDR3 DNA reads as TGTGCCAGCAGTGAGACAGGGGGCAATCAGCCCCAGCATTTT.

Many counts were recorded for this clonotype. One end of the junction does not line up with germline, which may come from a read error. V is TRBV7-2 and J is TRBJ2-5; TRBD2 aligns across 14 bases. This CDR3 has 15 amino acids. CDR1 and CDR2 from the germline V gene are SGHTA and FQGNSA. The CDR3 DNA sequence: TGTGCCAGCAGCGTCCCGGGACTAGCGGGAGAGGCCCAGTACTTC. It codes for CASSVPGLAGEAQYF.

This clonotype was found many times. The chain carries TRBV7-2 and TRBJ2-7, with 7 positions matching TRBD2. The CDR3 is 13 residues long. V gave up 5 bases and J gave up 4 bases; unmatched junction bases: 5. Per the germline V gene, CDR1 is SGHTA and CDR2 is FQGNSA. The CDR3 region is CASSGGLFYEQYF. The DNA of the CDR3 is TGTGCCAGCAGCGGGGGACTATTTTACGAGCAGTACTTC.

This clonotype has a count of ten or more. This CDR3 reads CASTPFGSGELFF. The CDR3 DNA reads as TGTGCCAGCACCCCTTTTGGTAGCGGGGAGCTGTTTTTT. The chain couples TRBV12-3 or TRBV12-4 to TRBJ2-2; unclear D gene. The CDR3 sequence is 13 residues long. The V gene lost 7 bases and the J gene lost 7 bases, with 13 bases spanning the gap.